These T cell receptor beta chains were read from a single sample in a study of blood T cell dynamics during melanoma immunotherapy. Only in-frame clones appear in the TCRdb table, and some are missing; sequencing was by immunoSEQ multiplex PCR. This table holds 9,500 or so clones, 89% found once. Here the sequenced sample was blood, taken from a patient treated with checkpoint blockade. These receptors were obtained from a human donor with melanoma. Both conserved end residues are part of each CDR3. D genes are given only for firm matches. Clone size is shown for a subset of rows, as once, few, many or a class of expanded clone.

J gene: TRBJ2-2
clone size: .
D gene: .
V gene: TRBV7-9
CDR3 DNA: TGTGCCAGCAGCTTAGCGTACGGGGATCACACCGGGGAGCTGTTTTTT
CDR3 protein: CASSLAYGDHTGELFF

J gene: TRBJ2-3
clone size: .
D gene: TRBD1
V gene: TRBV18
CDR3 DNA: TGTGCCAGCTCACAGACAGGGGTGGGCACAGATACGCAGTATTTT
CDR3 protein: CASSQTGVGTDTQYF

J gene: TRBJ2-5
clone size: .
D gene: TRBD2
V gene: TRBV19
CDR3 DNA: TGTGCCAGTAGTATAGGACTAGCGGGGCAGGAGACCCAGTACTTC
CDR3 protein: CASSIGLAGQETQYF

J gene: TRBJ2-2
clone size: once
D gene: TRBD2
V gene: TRBV11-1
CDR3 DNA: TGTGCCAGCAGCTTTGGACTAGCATTCGAACCTGACACCGGGGAGCTGTTTTTT
CDR3 protein: CASSFGLAFEPDTGELFF

J gene: TRBJ2-7
clone size: .
D gene: TRBD2
V gene: TRBV11-3
CDR3 DNA: TGTGCCAGCAGCTTAGGTACCGCTAGCGGGCTCGAAGAGCAGTACTTC
CDR3 protein: CASSLGTASGLEEQYF

J gene: TRBJ2-7
clone size: .
D gene: .
V gene: TRBV14
CDR3 DNA: TGTGCCAGCAGCCAGGGATACGAGCAGTACTTC
CDR3 protein: CASSQGYEQYF

J gene: TRBJ2-7
clone size: .
D gene: TRBD2
V gene: TRBV9
CDR3 DNA: TGTGCCAGCAGCGTATCACTAGCGGACTACGAGCAGTACTTC
CDR3 protein: CASSVSLADYEQYF

J gene: TRBJ2-5
clone size: .
D gene: .
V gene: TRBV19
CDR3 DNA: TGTGCCAGTAGTATAGGTCAGACCCCCTCGCGGGAGACCCAGTACTTC
CDR3 protein: CASSIGQTPSRETQYF

J gene: TRBJ2-1
clone size: .
D gene: .
V gene: TRBV5-1
CDR3 DNA: TGCGCCAGCAGCCCTGCAAAAACCCTGATCTACAATGAGCAGTTCTTC
CDR3 protein: CASSPAKTLIYNEQFF

J gene: TRBJ2-3
clone size: once
D gene: .
V gene: TRBV28
CDR3 DNA: TGTGCCAGCAGTACCCGGACAGGGAGGGGCCCAGATACGCAGTATTTT
CDR3 protein: CASSTRTGRGPDTQYF

J gene: TRBJ2-3
clone size: .
D gene: .
V gene: TRBV5-4
CDR3 DNA: TGTGCCAGCAGCTTTCGGCGTAATCCAGATACGCAGTATTTT
CDR3 protein: CASSFRRNPDTQYF

J gene: TRBJ2-2
clone size: .
D gene: .
V gene: TRBV28
CDR3 DNA: TGTGCCACAGACAGTTCAGGGCGCGGATACACCGGGGAGCTGTTTTTT
CDR3 protein: CATDSSGRGYTGELFF

J gene: TRBJ2-3
clone size: .
D gene: TRBD2
V gene: TRBV6-8
CDR3 DNA: TGTGCCAGCAGGACTAGCGTTAGCACAGATACGCAGTATTTT
CDR3 protein: CASRTSVSTDTQYF

J gene: TRBJ1-5
clone size: .
D gene: .
V gene: TRBV19
CDR3 DNA: TGTGCCAGTAGTATTAGGGGGGCTGGACAGCCCCAGCATTTT
CDR3 protein: CASSIRGAGQPQHF

J gene: TRBJ1-5
clone size: .
D gene: .
V gene: TRBV4-2
CDR3 DNA: TGTGCCAGCAGCCAAGATGAAGCCCGGTTGGGCAATCAGCCCCAGCATTTT
CDR3 protein: CASSQDEARLGNQPQHF